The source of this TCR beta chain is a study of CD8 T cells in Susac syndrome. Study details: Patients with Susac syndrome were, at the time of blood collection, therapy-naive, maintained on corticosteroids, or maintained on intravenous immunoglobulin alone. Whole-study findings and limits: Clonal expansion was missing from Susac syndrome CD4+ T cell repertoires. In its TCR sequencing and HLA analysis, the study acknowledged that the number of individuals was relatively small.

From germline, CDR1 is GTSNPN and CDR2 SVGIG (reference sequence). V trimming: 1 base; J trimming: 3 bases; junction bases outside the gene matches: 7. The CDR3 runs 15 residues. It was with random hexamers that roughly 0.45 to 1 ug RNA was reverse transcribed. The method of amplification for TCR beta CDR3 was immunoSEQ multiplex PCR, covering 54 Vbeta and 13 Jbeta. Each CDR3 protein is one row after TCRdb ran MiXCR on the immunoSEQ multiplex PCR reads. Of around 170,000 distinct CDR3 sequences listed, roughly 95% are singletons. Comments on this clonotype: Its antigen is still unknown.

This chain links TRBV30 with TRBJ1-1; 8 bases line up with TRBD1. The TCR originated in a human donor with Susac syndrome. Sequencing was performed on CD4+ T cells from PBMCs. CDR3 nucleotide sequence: TGTGCCTGGAGTGACAACAGGGGGGGGTACACTGAAGCTTTCTTT. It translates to CAWSDNRGGYTEAFF.